One T cell receptor beta chain is described in this entry. No antigen is known for it. Germline assignment: CDR1 SEHNR and CDR2 FQNEAQ (reference sequence). Trimming removed 6 bases from V and 10 bases from J, with 12 bases in between. The CDR3 is made up of 11 amino acids. This entry is derived from a study of beta chain features in type 1 diabetes. Findings of the study overall: The study found fewer insertions and more deletions at VDJ junctions in type 1 diabetes patients. Shorter templates might be favored by PCR, equally in patients and controls. HLA influence on TCRB rearrangement stayed unresolved here.

Sorting based on CD45RO/CCR7/CD25/CD127/CD95/CD27 separated CD4+ naive, central memory, regulatory and stem cell-like memory cells. The isolated RNA, all of it, was reverse transcribed, so expressed TCRB transcripts were what got sequenced. Measured with immunoSEQ multiplex PCR; TCRdb has only the in-frame clones, and not every one. In the table there are under 500,000 clones, about 30% of which are singletons. The chain links TRBV7-9 to TRBJ1-1, with unresolved D. The clonotype originates from a man in his late teens or twenties in good health. Sequenced material: naive CD4+ T cells from blood. CDR3 in DNA: TGTGCCAGCAGTTTCTCCGGATCAGCTTTCTTT. The encoded protein is CASSFSGSAFF.